This T cell receptor (beta chain) was documented in a study of T-cell reconstitution after alpha-beta-depleted transplantation in children. Study-wide results and limits: Several hundred expanded graft clones reportedly gave rise to the alpha-beta T cells present about two months after transplant. Recipient T cells and thymic progenitors that survived gave rise to the high TCRbeta diversity observed at day 60 in some patients. When one year had passed after transplant, most T-cell counts and diversity came from newly produced T cells.

Unique molecular identifiers were used in preparing the TCRbeta library. TCRdb re-called the PCR reads with MiXCR, one entry per CDR3 protein. The top ten hold roughly 31% of the sample, which has about 980,000 distinct CDR3 sequences, under 30% seen once. Per germline, CDR1 SGHRS and CDR2 YFSETQ. The CDR3 is 15 amino acids. Trimming at V came to 4 bases and at J to 4 bases, leaving 5 bases not matched to a gene. Concerning this clonotype itself: Its antigen is not known.

Sequences were derived from PBMCs, mostly from graft donor cells, sampled 360 days after TCRalphabeta/CD19-depleted stem cell transplant. The receptor was isolated from a boy under two years old who had a stem cell transplant for SCID, so the T cells may come from the graft donor. This chain links TRBV5-1 with TRBJ2-2; 9 bases match TRBD1. CDR3 in DNA: TGCGCCAGCAGCCCGGGGACAGGGATCACCGGGGAGCTGTTTTTT. It codes for CASSPGTGITGELFF.